This is a list of T cell receptor beta chains from one sample in a study of T-cell reconstitution after alpha-beta-depleted transplantation in children. Each CDR3 protein gets one entry after TCRdb re-called the PCR reads with MiXCR. Of about 610,000 distinct CDR3 sequences in the sample, about 10% were seen once. The sample was PBMCs from the stem cell graft donor, taken from the stem cell graft. The receptors originated from a human donor who donated a stem cell graft to a child with acute myeloid leukemia. Each CDR3 is given without its conserved first and last residue. The order of the fields is CDR3 protein, V gene, J gene, CDR3 length, clone size. Clone size is stated in some rows and not others, as once, few, many or a class when expanded.

CDR3: ASSPTVTGGGYT; V: TRBV7-2; J: TRBJ1-2; length: 12; size: NA
CDR3: ASSAHSGGYGYT; V: TRBV9; J: TRBJ1-2; length: 12; size: many
CDR3: ASILSGSSYNEQF; V: TRBV28; J: TRBJ2-1; length: 13; size: few
CDR3: ASSSPARTGEETQY; V: TRBV12-3/TRBV12-4; J: TRBJ2-5; length: 14; size: few
CDR3: ASSSSTGGKNIQY; V: TRBV6-2/TRBV6-3; J: TRBJ2-4; length: 13; size: many
CDR3: ASSGIHNEQF; V: TRBV6-5; J: TRBJ2-1; length: 10; size: few
CDR3: ASSLNQGYTDTQY; V: TRBV7-3; J: TRBJ2-3; length: 13; size: NA
CDR3: AISEFGANVLT; V: TRBV10-3; J: TRBJ2-6; length: 11; size: few
CDR3: AWSAGGNQPQH; V: TRBV30; J: TRBJ1-5; length: 11; size: NA
CDR3: ASSFQGLNQPQH; V: TRBV12-3/TRBV12-4; J: TRBJ1-5; length: 12; size: NA
CDR3: SASKLGTEAF; V: TRBV20-1; J: TRBJ1-1; length: 10; size: NA
CDR3: ASSLGTSGTLSSYNEQF; V: TRBV5-1; J: TRBJ2-1; length: 17; size: many